This T cell receptor beta chain came from a study of Ad26.COV2.S vaccination and SARS-CoV-2 variants (dated by TCRdb to the early 2020s). For the study in its entirety: Vaccine-arm donors were drawn from COV1001, a multicentre, randomized, double-blind, placebo-controlled phase I-IIa trial of Ad26.COV2.S in healthy adults. Ad26.COV2.S was administered intramuscularly at a dose of 5x10^10 or 1x10^11 viral particles, either as one shot or as two shots given 56 days apart. Sequencing of the TCRbeta repertoire served to evaluate the specificity and breadth of SARS-CoV-2-reactive T cell receptors following Ad26.COV2.S vaccination. A total of approximately 30 samples were included in the TCR-sequenced set, comprising about 20 Ad26.COV2.S vaccine recipients, 5 placebo recipients and 8 SARS-CoV-2 convalescent individuals. Trial participants were randomized into five groups of five: low-dose or high-dose Ad26.COV2.S given once or twice, or placebo on both occasions. Throughout the experiments and outcome assessment, investigators stayed blinded to trial group allocation. The investigation overall reported the following: Comparing responses between vaccine doses or regimens was not something the study was powered to do. The authors noted that total T cell responses may have been underestimated by the TCR breadth and depth analyses. Vaccine and placebo recipients had comparable non-spike TCR breadth, which fits with the vaccine containing only spike. After vaccination, substantial breadth of spike-specific CD8+ and CD4+ T cell responses was reported. Ad26.COV2.S recipients had higher spike-specific TCR breadth than placebo recipients (P = 0.0014).

The immunoSEQ Assay was used to sequence TCRbeta CDR3 regions. After extraction, genomic DNA underwent amplification by bias-controlled multiplex PCR, followed by high-throughput sequencing. The authors' analysis ran thus. To quantify the absolute abundance of every unique TCRbeta CDR3 region, sequences were collapsed and filtered. Usable DNA was measured by amplifying reference genes present in all nucleated cells, and TCRbeta template counts were normalized to that usable DNA to estimate T cell fraction. Repertoire TCRs were annotated as SARS-CoV-2-specific when V gene, CDR3 amino acid sequence and J gene were exactly matched to a known reactive TCR set. The reference SARS-CoV-2 TCR set was derived from MIRA and filtered for enrichment in COVID-19-positive ImmuneCODE repertoires, a step that removed public or cross-reactive TCRs. Drawing on the MIRA antigens, annotated TCRs were analysed further at the level of specific ORF or position within ORF. Breadth was defined as annotated unique rearrangements over total unique productive rearrangements; depth was the summed frequency of those rearrangements. Two-sided Wilcoxon rank-sum tests were used to compare TCR breadth between groups. Held by TCRdb, this immuneACCESS table contains in-frame sequences only and omits some clones. Under half of the omission traces to an unresolved V gene where checked; the cause of the rest is unknown. For V, J and clone size, that table is used; D and trimming come from the DNA. Counted in this sample were roughly 700,000 clones; approximately 88% of them appeared once. The ten largest make up over 1.3% of the sample.

For CDR1 and CDR2, the germline V gene (reference sequence) lists LNHDA and SQIVND. The CDR3 starts with the cysteine, ends with the phenylalanine, and has 14 residues. Only the CDR3 portion is preserved as DNA: 42 bases, with reading frame beginning at the first base. Trimming costs V 3 bases and J 7 bases, and their ends lie 13 bases apart. The sample's treatment or condition label is to be understood as: roughly 19 received Ad26.COV2.S at low or high dose, single or two shots; about 5 received placebo; per-sample allocation not given. For vaccine and placebo recipients, the sequenced repertoires came from samples collected on day 63 after the first injection. In Cohort 1b, 25 to 30 adults aged 18-55 years were enrolled at a single site in Boston, USA, between 29 July and 7 August 2020. As a vaccine, Ad26.COV2.S was a replication-incompetent adenovirus type 26 vector that expressed a prefusion-stabilized SARS-CoV-2 spike protein derived from the original Wuhan strain.

Points on this clone: No cognate antigen has been identified for it. No much larger clone exists at a distance of one base, and base qualities are not known.

Recombination connected TRBV19 to TRBJ1-5, with the D segment identity uncertain. The source of this sequence is a person between 18 and 65 years old who received the Ad26.COV2.S COVID-19 vaccine or a placebo. Source: peripheral blood, taken in a trial of Ad26.COV2.S vaccine versus placebo. The CDR3 reads CASSIPGFGQPQHF. In nucleotides, the sequence is TGTGCCAGTAGTATTCCGGGTTTCGGACAGCCCCAGCATTTT.